Below, 28 T cell receptor beta chains from the same sample are listed, as sequenced in a study of naive CD8 T cells in extremely preterm neonates. Extremely preterm deliveries at roughly 22-27 weeks of gestation provided the preterm samples. Their antigens remain unidentified. TCRdb's table, derived via immunoSEQ multiplex PCR, lists solely in-frame clones and lacks some. The sample contains about 5,000 clones, 90% to 95% of which appear only once. Overall study results and limits: Preterm infants showed shorter CDR3s, fewer N additions and less trimming than older groups.

The source material was naive CD8+ T cells from cord blood. These receptors all come from a boy who was born preterm.

The chain combines TRBV9 with TRBJ2-1, with D maybe TRBD2 (6 bases). Germline values: CDR1 SGDLS, CDR2 YYNGEE. The CDR3 is made up of 16 amino acids. Trimming stripped 0 bases from V and 0 bases from J, with 10 bases between. CDR3 region: CASSVAVGSSYNEQFF. In nucleotides, the CDR3 is TGTGCCAGCAGCGTAGCTGTCGGGAGCTCCTACAATGAGCAGTTCTTC.

The sample holds one count of this clone. The chain joins TRBV27 to TRBJ2-4, with 10 bases identical to TRBD2. This CDR3 comprises 14 residues. CDR1 is MNHEY, CDR2 SMNVEV, per germline (reference sequence). The ends lost 2 bases at V and 5 bases at J; junction bases unmatched: 0. The CDR3 reads CASSLLAGENIQYF. In DNA, the CDR3 is TGTGCCAGCAGTTTACTAGCGGGAGAAAACATTCAGTACTTC.

The J gene is TRBJ2-1, the V gene TRBV9, with D tentatively TRBD1 (5 bases). V lost 3 bases and J lost 4, with 5 bases in between. Germline CDR1 reads SGDLS; CDR2 reads YYNGEE. CDR3 length equals 12 residues. The CDR3 reads CASSDRYNEQFF. The DNA for the CDR3 is TGTGCCAGCAGCGACAGGTACAATGAGCAGTTCTTC.

The chain carries TRBV5-1 and TRBJ2-7; 9 bases map to TRBD1. This CDR3 contains 15 residues. The germline CDR1 and CDR2 sequences are SGHRS and YFSETQ. After removal of 2 bases from V and 5 bases from J, the junction contained 8 bases not matched to a gene. The CDR3 sequence is CASSFGGRDRDEQYF. As DNA, the CDR3 is TGCGCCAGCAGCTTTGGAGGGCGGGACAGGGACGAGCAGTACTTC.

This sequence joins TRBV5-5 and TRBJ2-7; TRBD2 matches at 10 bases. Germline assignment: CDR1 SGHKS and CDR2 YYEKEE (reference sequence). The length of the CDR3 is 16 residues. Germline trimming cut 1 base from V and 1 base from J; bases unmatched to any gene: 5. The CDR3 protein is CASSLKLAGISYEQYF. The DNA of the CDR3 is TGTGCCAGCAGCTTGAAACTAGCGGGAATATCCTACGAGCAGTACTTC.

The chain uses TRBV4-1 and TRBJ2-3, with TRBD2 matching 10 bases. V trimming: 1 base; J trimming: 2 bases; junction bases outside the gene matches: 6. CDR1 and CDR2 (germline): MGHRA, YSYEKL. CDR3 length equals 17 residues. As DNA, the CDR3 is TGCGCCAGCAGCCAAGGGAGACTAGCGGGTCTCACAGATACGCAGTATTTT. Protein: CASSQGRLAGLTDTQYF.

V usage is TRBV4-1 and J usage is TRBJ2-7; D is possibly TRBD2 (6 bases). There are 12 residues in the CDR3. V shed 3 bases and J shed 11 bases, with 14 bases lying between them. Germline-derived CDR1 and CDR2 are MGHRA and YSYEKL. The DNA for the CDR3 is TGCGCCAGCAGCCACCCCCAGGGACTCAAGTACTTC. Translation gives CASSHPQGLKYF.

This clone was found once. This chain uses TRBV7-3 with TRBJ2-3, with D possibly called TRBD1 or TRBD2 (7 bases each). Trimming cost V 0 bases and J 5 bases, with 12 bases left between them. CDR1 SGHTA and CDR2 FQGTGA come from the germline V gene. This CDR3 region has 15 residues. CDR3 sequence reads: CASSLTGGGRDTQYF. CDR3 in DNA: TGTGCCAGCAGCTTAACAGGGGGCGGGAGAGATACGCAGTATTTT.

This clone was detected once. The chain uses TRBV9 and TRBJ2-7; 8 bases are shared with TRBD1. V dropped 3 bases and J dropped 2; count of bases not matched to a gene: 4. The CDR3 sequence is 14 residues long. Germline CDR1 reads SGDLS; CDR2 reads YYNGEE. CDR3 DNA: TGTGCCAGCAGCGCGACAGGGGAGACCTACGAGCAGTACTTC. Encoded protein: CASSATGETYEQYF.

The CDR3 sequence: CASSSGGRYEQYF. CDR3 DNA: TGTGCCAGCAGCTCGGGGGGGCGCTACGAGCAGTACTTC. This chain links TRBV7-2 with TRBJ2-7, with 8 bases identical to TRBD2. This CDR3 has 13 residues. The germline gives CDR1 SGHTA, CDR2 FQGNSA. V was clipped by 4 bases and J by 3 bases; unmatched bases: 2.

The genes are TRBV6-7 and TRBJ1-5; TRBD1 matches 9 bases. TRBV6-7 falls under the ORF class, with uncertain function. The CDR3 covers 16 residues. J gave up 1 base and V 3 bases, and 4 bases lay outside the gene matches. The CDR3 DNA reads TGTGCCAGCAGTTATAGAGGGACAGGGAGCAATCAGCCCCAGCATTTT. As protein: CASSYRGTGSNQPQHF.

This sequence joins TRBV6-5 and TRBJ1-1; D gene uncertain. Trimming left V 5 bases short and J 7 bases short, with 8 bases between. Germline lookup yields CDR1 MNHEY and CDR2 SVGAGI. CDR3 length: 11 amino acids. CDR3 in amino acids: CASSADGEAFF. In nucleotides, the CDR3 is TGTGCCAGCAGTGCGGACGGTGAAGCTTTCTTT.

This clone showed up just once. This chain connects TRBV27 to TRBJ2-3, with a possible D match to TRBD1 (8 bases). This CDR3 spans 18 amino acids. Trimming took 5 bases from V and 3 from J, leaving 24 bases between them. The germline CDR1 and CDR2 sequences are MNHEY and SMNVEV (reference sequence). The CDR3 sequence: CASSKSPRQGRVTDTQYF. CDR3 DNA: TGTGCCAGCAGTAAATCCCCCCGACAGGGGAGGGTGACAGATACGCAGTATTTT.

This sequence joins TRBV6-6 and TRBJ2-7; 7 bases match TRBD1. Per germline, CDR1 MNHNY and CDR2 SVGAGI (reference sequence). V lost 0 bases, J lost 3 bases, and 5 bases stayed unmatched. CDR3 length equals 15 residues. The DNA for the CDR3 is TGTGCCAGCAGTTACTCGAGGGGACAGATCTACGAGCAGTACTTC. Protein sequence: CASSYSRGQIYEQYF.

The chain joins TRBV9 to TRBJ1-1, with D unclear. The length of the CDR3 is 16 residues. The germline V gene has CDR1 SGDLS and CDR2 YYNGEE. V gave up 0 bases and J gave up 1 base, with 13 bases separating them. CDR3 residues: CASSVGLTAGNTEAFF. CDR3 in DNA: TGTGCCAGCAGCGTAGGATTAACTGCAGGGAACACTGAAGCTTTCTTT.

The chain recombines TRBV2 with TRBJ2-5; 10 bases line up with TRBD2. Trimming removed 6 bases from V and 4 bases from J; junction bases left unmatched: 2. From germline, CDR1 is SNHLY and CDR2 FYNNEI. This CDR3 comprises 13 residues. The CDR3 DNA reads TGTGCCAGCAGATGGACTAGCGGAGAGACCCAGTACTTC. This sequence encodes CASRWTSGETQYF.

This chain joins TRBV2 and TRBJ1-2; no clear D. V lost 7 bases and J 2 bases, leaving 11 bases between the germline ends. CDR1 is SNHLY, CDR2 FYNNEI, per germline. The length of the CDR3 is 13 residues. In DNA, the CDR3 is TGTGCCAGCATCTCGACAAAAAACTATGGCTACACCTTC. It encodes CASISTKNYGYTF.

The CDR3 nucleotides are TGCAGCGTTACTTTGGACAGGGCTTATAATGAAAAACTGTTTTTT. It translates to CSVTLDRAYNEKLFF. This sequence joins TRBV29-1 and TRBJ1-4; 8 bases are a match to TRBD1. The CDR3 has 15 residues. J was trimmed by 4 bases and V by 5 bases; bases with no gene match: 9. CDR1 and CDR2 (germline): SQVTM, ANQGSEA.

The genes are TRBV5-6 and TRBJ2-1, with D maybe TRBD2 (5 bases). V was cut by 0 bases and J by 4 bases, with 5 bases left in between. Germline assignment: CDR1 SGHDT and CDR2 YYEEEE. This CDR3 spans 13 amino acids. CDR3 sequence: CASSLERYNEQFF. The DNA of the CDR3 is TGTGCCAGCAGCTTGGAGCGGTACAATGAGCAGTTCTTC. The full variable domain, with the rest looked up from reference TRBV5-6 and TRBJ2-1, is DAGVTQSPTHLIKTRGQQVTLRCSPKSGHDTVSWYQQALGQGPQFIFQYYEEEERQRGNFPDRFSGHQFPNYSSELNVNALLLGDSALYLCASSLERYNEQFFGPGTRLTVL.

This rearrangement joins TRBV6-6 to TRBJ2-1; D perhaps matches TRBD1 (6 bases). Trimming took off 5 bases at V and 0 bases at J, with 14 bases between the two ends. CDR1 is MNHNY, CDR2 SVGAGI, per germline (reference sequence). CDR3 length: 16 residues. In DNA form, the CDR3 reads TGTGCCAGCAGTGTAAACGACAGGAGCTCCTACAATGAGCAGTTCTTC. Amino acids: CASSVNDRSSYNEQFF.

Only one count was recorded for this clone. This chain links TRBV7-6 with TRBJ2-7; D may be TRBD1 (7 bases). CDR3 size: 14 residues. Trimming cost V 1 base and J 3 bases, with 10 bases left between them. Germline CDR1 is SGHVS and CDR2 is FNYEAQ. The DNA of the CDR3 is TGTGCCAGCAGCTTAGGACAGGGAGGCTACGAGCAGTACTTC. This gives the protein CASSLGQGGYEQYF.

This chain uses TRBV18 with TRBJ1-1; the D is unclear. This CDR3 comprises 13 residues. The V and J ends lost 5 bases and 7 bases respectively, with 14 bases between them. Germline CDR1 KGHSH, CDR2 LQKENI. The CDR3 here is CASSYDTVYEAFF. In DNA form, the CDR3 reads TGTGCCAGCTCATATGACACAGTGTATGAAGCTTTCTTT.

The chain has TRBV4-1 and TRBJ2-2; 10 nucleotides line up with TRBD2. The germline CDR1 and CDR2 sequences are MGHRA and YSYEKL. The CDR3 contains 16 residues. Trimming at V came to 1 base and at J to 4 bases, leaving 3 bases not matched to a gene. The CDR3 nucleotides read TGCGCCAGCAGCCAAGCCTCTAGCGGGGGCACCGGGGAGCTGTTTTTT. The encoded protein is CASSQASSGGTGELFF.

The CDR3 loop is CASIRLRTSSYEQYF. DNA for the CDR3: TGTGCCAGCATCCGTCTTCGGACTAGCTCCTACGAGCAGTACTTC. The chain uses TRBV21-1 and TRBJ2-7; TRBD2, the D gene given by the table, was not confirmed from the DNA. TRBV21-1 has pseudogene status. The CDR3 runs 15 residues.

This clone was recorded once. The rearrangement uses TRBV4-1 and TRBJ1-1; a possible D gene is TRBD1 (6 bases). Trimming shortened V by 3 bases and J by 2 bases, and 10 bases separated the two germline ends. The CDR3 contains 14 residues. Looked up from germline, CDR1 is MGHRA and CDR2 is YSYEKL. The CDR3 loop reads CASSQETGNTEAFF. The CDR3 DNA is TGCGCCAGCAGCCAGGAGACAGGTAACACTGAAGCTTTCTTT.

V and J are TRBV5-4 and TRBJ2-1; 8 bases are shared with TRBD2. The CDR3 runs to 15 residues. The V gene end was trimmed by 2 bases and the J gene end by 2 bases; junction bases not matched to a gene: 3. Germline V lookup: CDR1 SGHNT, CDR2 YYREEE (reference sequence). CDR3 coding DNA: TGTGCCAGCAGCTTTTTACTAGCGGCCTACAATGAGCAGTTCTTC. It specifies CASSFLLAAYNEQFF.

The chain couples TRBV27 to TRBJ2-4; tentatively, D is TRBD1 or TRBD2 (5 bases each). CDR3 length equals 17 residues. Deletions cut 5 bases from V and 2 bases from J, with 19 bases between. Germline CDR1 is MNHEY and CDR2 is SMNVEV (reference sequence). Here the CDR3 reads CASSPLIGAAPKNIQYF. For the CDR3, the DNA is TGTGCCAGCAGTCCATTAATCGGGGCCGCTCCCAAAAACATTCAGTACTTC.

This clone was seen once. The chain uses TRBV27 and TRBJ2-7; D possibly corresponds to TRBD1 (6 bases). V lost 4 bases, J lost 5 bases, and 15 bases lay in between. The CDR3 is made up of 14 amino acids. Germline V lookup: CDR1 MNHEY, CDR2 SMNVEV (reference sequence). DNA of the CDR3: TGTGCCAGCAGTTATCCAGGGGAAGGAAACGAGCAGTACTTC. Protein: CASSYPGEGNEQYF.